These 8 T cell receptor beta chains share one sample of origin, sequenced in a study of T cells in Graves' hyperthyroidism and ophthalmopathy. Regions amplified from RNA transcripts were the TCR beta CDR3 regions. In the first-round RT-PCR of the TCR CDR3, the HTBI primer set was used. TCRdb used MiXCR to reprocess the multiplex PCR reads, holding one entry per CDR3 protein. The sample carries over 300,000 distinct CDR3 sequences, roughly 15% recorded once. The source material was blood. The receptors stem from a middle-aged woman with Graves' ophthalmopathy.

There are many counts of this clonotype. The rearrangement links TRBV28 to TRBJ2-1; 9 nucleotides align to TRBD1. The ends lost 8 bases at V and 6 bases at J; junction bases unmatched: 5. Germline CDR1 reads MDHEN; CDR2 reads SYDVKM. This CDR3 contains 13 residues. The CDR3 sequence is CASRTGEGNEQFF. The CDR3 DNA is TGTGCCAGCCGGACAGGGGAGGGCAATGAGCAGTTCTTC.

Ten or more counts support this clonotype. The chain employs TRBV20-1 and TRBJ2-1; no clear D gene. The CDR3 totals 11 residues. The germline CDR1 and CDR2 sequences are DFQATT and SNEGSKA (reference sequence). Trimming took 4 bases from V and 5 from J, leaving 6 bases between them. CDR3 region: CSATPHNEQFF. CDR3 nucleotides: TGCAGTGCTACCCCCCACAATGAGCAGTTCTTC.

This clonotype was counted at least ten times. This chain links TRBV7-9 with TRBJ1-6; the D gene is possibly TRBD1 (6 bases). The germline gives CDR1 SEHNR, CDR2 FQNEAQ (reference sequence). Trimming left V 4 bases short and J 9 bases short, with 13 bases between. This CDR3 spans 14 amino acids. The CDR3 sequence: CASSSRDIISPLHF. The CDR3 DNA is TGTGCCAGCAGCTCCCGGGACATTATTTCACCCCTCCACTTT.

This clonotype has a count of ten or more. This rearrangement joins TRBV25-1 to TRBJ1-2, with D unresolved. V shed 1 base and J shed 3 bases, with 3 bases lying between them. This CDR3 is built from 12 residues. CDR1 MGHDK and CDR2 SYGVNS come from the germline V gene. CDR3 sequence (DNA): TGTGCCAGCAGTGAATCCGACTATGGCTACACCTTC. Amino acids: CASSESDYGYTF.

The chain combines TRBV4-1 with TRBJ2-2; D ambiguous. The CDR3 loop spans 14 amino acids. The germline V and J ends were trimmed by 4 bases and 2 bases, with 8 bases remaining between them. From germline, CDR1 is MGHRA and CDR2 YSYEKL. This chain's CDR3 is CASSPRFNTGELFF. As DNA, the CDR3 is TGCGCCAGCAGCCCCAGATTCAACACCGGGGAGCTGTTTTTT.

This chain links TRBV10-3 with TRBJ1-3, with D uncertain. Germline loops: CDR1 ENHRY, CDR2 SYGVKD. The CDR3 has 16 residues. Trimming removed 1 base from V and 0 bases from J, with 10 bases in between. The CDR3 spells CAISELDGSSGNTIYF. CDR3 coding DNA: TGTGCCATCAGTGAGTTGGACGGCAGCTCTGGAAACACCATATATTTT.

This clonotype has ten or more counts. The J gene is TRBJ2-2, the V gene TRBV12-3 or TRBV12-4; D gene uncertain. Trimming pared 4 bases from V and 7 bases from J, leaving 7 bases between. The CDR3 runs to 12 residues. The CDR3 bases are TGTGCCAGCAGTTCCGCGAACGGGGAGCTGTTTTTT. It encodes CASSSANGELFF.

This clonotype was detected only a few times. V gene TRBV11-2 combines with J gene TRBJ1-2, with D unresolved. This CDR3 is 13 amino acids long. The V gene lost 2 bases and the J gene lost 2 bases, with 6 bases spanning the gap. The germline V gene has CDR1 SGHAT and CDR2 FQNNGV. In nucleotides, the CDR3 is TGTGCCAGCAGCTTATATACCAACTATGGCTACACCTTC. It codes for CASSLYTNYGYTF.